Each of the 32 T cell receptor beta chains below was sequenced from the same sample in a study of cytomegalovirus exposure and HLA in healthy donors. Researchers ran the PCR with 60 Vbeta and 13 Jbeta primers. Assay: immunoSEQ multiplex PCR; the TCRdb copy retains only in-frame clones and omits some. The table shows almost 200,000 clones, with roughly 78% occurring only once. The sequenced material came from PBMCs. The receptors stem from a woman aged 25 to 45 in good health and CMV-seropositive.

This chain joins TRBV5-4 and TRBJ1-2, with a weak D call TRBD1 (5 bases). Germline CDR1 and CDR2: SGHNT and YYREEE (reference sequence). V shed 4 bases and J shed 3 bases, with 19 bases lying between them. The CDR3 is 16 residues long. The CDR3 loop is CASSPVTVQGYYGYTF. The CDR3 DNA reads TGTGCCAGCAGCCCAGTCACGGTGCAGGGCTACTATGGCTACACCTTC.

The chain has TRBV15 and TRBJ1-5; a weak D match, TRBD1 (6 bases). Germline V gene lookup returns CDR1 LNHNV and CDR2 YYDKDF (reference sequence). The CDR3 spans 15 residues. V lost 4 bases and J 0 bases, leaving 10 bases between the germline ends. The CDR3 nucleotides are TGTGCCACCAGCACCCAGGGGAATAGCAATCAGCCCCAGCATTTT. The encoded protein is CATSTQGNSNQPQHF.

This chain uses TRBV4-2 with TRBJ2-7, with TRBD2 matching over 11 bases. Trimming at V came to 2 bases and at J to 6 bases, leaving 6 bases not matched to a gene. CDR1 and CDR2 (germline): LGHNA, YNFKEQ. The CDR3 is 15 residues long. This chain's CDR3 is CASSQSASGRPEQYF. Here the CDR3 DNA reads TGTGCCAGCAGCCAATCGGCTAGCGGGAGGCCCGAGCAGTACTTC.

The chain uses TRBV5-6 and TRBJ2-1; D gene unclear. The CDR3 length is 12 residues. The germline CDR1 and CDR2 sequences are SGHDT and YYEEEE. The V end lost 2 bases, the J end lost 4 bases, and 4 bases lay between the germline ends. CDR3 region: CASSFEYNEQFF. As DNA, the CDR3 is TGTGCCAGCAGCTTTGAGTACAATGAGCAGTTCTTC.

The CDR3 region is CAWSDATDREAFF. In DNA, the CDR3 is TGTGCCTGGAGTGACGCAACGGACAGGGAAGCTTTCTTT. This chain links TRBV30 with TRBJ1-1; 7 bases fit TRBD1. V shed 1 base, J shed 8 bases, and the junction held 7 bases outside the gene matches. The germline V gene encodes CDR1 GTSNPN and CDR2 SVGIG (reference sequence). The CDR3 has 13 residues.

The V call is TRBV5-1, the J call TRBJ1-2, with 7 bases aligning to TRBD1. V shed 3 bases and J 5 bases; nucleotides not matched to a gene: 7. The V gene's germline CDR1 is SGHRS and CDR2 YFSETQ. This CDR3 is 14 amino acids long. The CDR3 here is CASSSGQPPYGYTF. The CDR3, as DNA: TGCGCCAGCAGCTCGGGACAGCCCCCTTATGGCTACACCTTC.

The rearrangement links TRBV5-6 to TRBJ2-7; 8 nucleotides match TRBD1. The CDR3 sequence is 15 residues long. Trimming at V came to 4 bases and at J to 2 bases, leaving 8 bases not matched to a gene. Germline assignment: CDR1 SGHDT and CDR2 YYEEEE. In DNA, the CDR3 is TGTGCCAGCAGCCGACAGGGGCCCTTAGCCTACGAGCAGTACTTC. As protein: CASSRQGPLAYEQYF.

For the CDR3, the DNA is TGCGCCAGCAGTCCTACTCCGGGACAGAGTTACACTGAAGCTTTCTTT. Its translation is CASSPTPGQSYTEAFF. This chain joins TRBV5-1 and TRBJ1-1; 7 bases line up with TRBD1. Looked up from germline, CDR1 is SGHRS and CDR2 is YFSETQ. This CDR3 is built from 16 residues. With 5 bases clipped from V and 3 bases from J, the junction kept 13 bases outside the gene matches.

This clone showed up just once. V and J are TRBV11-2 and TRBJ1-2; D perhaps matches TRBD1 (6 bases). The length of the CDR3 is 15 residues. The V and J ends lost 5 bases and 1 base respectively, with 14 bases between them. Germline V lookup: CDR1 SGHAT, CDR2 FQNNGV. The CDR3, as DNA: TGTGCCAGCAGCGTAAGGGACACCCATAACTATGGCTACACCTTC. Translating it yields CASSVRDTHNYGYTF.

This clone showed up just a few times. J is TRBJ2-7 and V is TRBV27; 7 bases are shared with TRBD2. V was clipped by 2 bases and J by 2 bases; unmatched bases: 6. The CDR3 is 15 amino acids. Per germline, CDR1 MNHEY and CDR2 SMNVEV (reference sequence). The DNA for the CDR3 is TGTGCCAGCAGTTTACTCCAGCGGGGCCCCTACGAGCAGTACTTC. Translating gives CASSLLQRGPYEQYF.

V and J are TRBV14 and TRBJ1-4; 12 bases align to TRBD1. Germline CDR1 reads SGHDN; CDR2 reads FVKESK. CDR3 length equals 15 residues. V lost 3 bases and J lost 10; bases outside the gene matches: 6. The chain's CDR3 is CASSHAGTGGGKLFF. The CDR3 DNA reads TGTGCCAGCAGCCACGCCGGGACAGGGGGCGGAAAACTGTTTTTT.

The chain combines TRBV4-1 with TRBJ1-6; D is undetermined. Germline V gene sequence: CDR1 MGHRA, CDR2 YSYEKL. V was cut by 1 base and J by 13 bases, with 5 bases left in between. The CDR3 consists of 11 residues. The CDR3 nucleotides are TGCGCCAGCAGCCAAGGAGGTCCCCTCCACTTT. Residues: CASSQGGPLHF.

V is TRBV11-3 and J is TRBJ1-2; tentatively, D is TRBD1 (5 bases). The length of the CDR3 is 14 residues. Deletions cut 5 bases from V and 0 bases from J, with 10 bases between. CDR1 and CDR2 from the germline V gene are SGHNT and YENEEA. CDR3 loop: CASSPPGANYGYTF. CDR3 in DNA: TGTGCCAGCAGCCCACCGGGGGCTAACTATGGCTACACCTTC.

With respect to this clone: A junction end diverges from the germline sequence, so it may reflect a read error. The rearrangement joins TRBV11-2 to TRBJ2-7; the D is unclear. CDR3 length equals 12 residues. CDR1 SGHAT and CDR2 FQNNGV come from the germline V gene. The CDR3 region is CASSFANYEQYF. DNA for the CDR3: TGTGCCAGCAGCTTCGCTAACTACGAGCAGTATTTC.

This chain links TRBV15 with TRBJ2-5, with a possible D match to TRBD1 (5 bases). This CDR3 region has 15 residues. With 4 bases removed from V and 6 bases from J, the gap between germline ends came to 18 bases. Germline V gene lookup returns CDR1 LNHNV and CDR2 YYDKDF (reference sequence). The CDR3 loop reads CATSNIGVDQKTQYF. CDR3 DNA sequence: TGTGCCACCAGCAATATAGGGGTCGATCAAAAGACCCAGTACTTC.

J is TRBJ1-2 and V is TRBV18, with 7 positions matching TRBD1. This CDR3 is built from 16 residues. Germline lookup yields CDR1 KGHSH and CDR2 LQKENI. V shed 3 bases, J shed 8 bases, and the junction held 15 bases outside the gene matches. This CDR3 is CASSPGTEGHRGGYTF. The CDR3 DNA reads TGTGCCAGCTCACCCGGGACAGAAGGGCACCGGGGGGGCTACACCTTC.

V is TRBV4-1 and J is TRBJ2-2, with 10 bases identical to TRBD2. Germline CDR1 reads MGHRA; CDR2 reads YSYEKL. The V gene end was trimmed by 1 base and the J gene end by 4 bases; junction bases not matched to a gene: 6. The CDR3 is made up of 17 amino acids. As DNA, the CDR3 is TGCGCCAGCAGCCAAGGGGTAGCGGGAGGATTCACCGGGGAGCTGTTTTTT. This codes for CASSQGVAGGFTGELFF.

The chain combines TRBV11-2 with TRBJ1-5; no definite D call. This CDR3 spans 13 amino acids. Germline CDR1 and CDR2: SGHAT and FQNNGV. V lost 3 bases to trimming and J lost 7 bases, with 10 bases between them. CDR3 sequence reads: CASSFQVGQPQHF. CDR3 sequence (DNA): TGTGCCAGCAGCTTCCAAGTCGGGCAGCCCCAGCATTTT.

The J gene is TRBJ1-2, the V gene TRBV4-1, with 8 bases aligning to TRBD1. There are 18 residues in the CDR3. J lost 5 bases, V lost 3 bases, and 17 bases had no gene match. Germline-derived CDR1 and CDR2 are MGHRA and YSYEKL. CDR3 protein: CASSHGIGQGLRWYGYTF. CDR3 in DNA: TGCGCCAGCAGCCACGGTATTGGACAGGGCCTTAGGTGGTATGGCTACACCTTC.

This chain links TRBV19 with TRBJ1-5; D is undetermined. Trimming stripped 6 bases from V and 5 bases from J, with 11 bases between. The CDR3 is made up of 13 amino acids. CDR1 LNHDA and CDR2 SQIVND come from the germline V gene (reference sequence). CDR3 coding DNA: TGTGCCAGTAGCCCTCAGAGGGATCAGCCCCAGCATTTT. This translates into CASSPQRDQPQHF.

The chain is built from TRBV4-1 and TRBJ1-1; a weak D match, TRBD1 (5 bases). CDR3 size: 14 residues. CDR1 is MGHRA, CDR2 YSYEKL, per germline. Trimming pared 4 bases from V and 5 bases from J, leaving 14 bases between. This CDR3 reads CASSRLAGGTEAFF. Written as DNA, the CDR3 is TGCGCCAGCAGCCGCCTGGCGGGGGGAACTGAAGCTTTCTTT.

This clone was counted once. This chain uses TRBV11-2 with TRBJ2-3, with a weak D call TRBD2 (5 bases). Deletions cut 5 bases from V and 6 bases from J, with 21 bases between. The CDR3 totals 16 residues. Germline-derived CDR1 and CDR2 are SGHAT and FQNNGV. The CDR3 nucleotides are TGTGCCAGCAGCCCCAGGCCCGGGAACATCGGGGATACGCAGTATTTT. This sequence encodes CASSPRPGNIGDTQYF.

About this clone itself: Compared with germline, one end of the junction differs, possibly owing to a read error. The V call is TRBV27, the J call TRBJ2-3, with 11 bases fitting TRBD2. This CDR3 contains 16 residues. Per germline, CDR1 MNHEY and CDR2 SMNVEV (reference sequence). This CDR3 is CASSLSASGRTDAQYF. As DNA, the CDR3 is TGTGCCAGCAGTTTATCGGCTAGCGGGAGGACAGATGCGCAGTATTTT.

This rearrangement joins TRBV6-5 to TRBJ1-2; D unclear. The length of the CDR3 is 13 residues. V shed 0 bases and J shed 12 bases, with 14 bases lying between them. CDR1 and CDR2 (germline): MNHEY, SVGAGI. CDR3 coding DNA: TGTGCCAGCAGTTACTCGAATAATGAGGCTAACACCTTC. It specifies CASSYSNNEANTF.

This clone has just a few counts. The V gene is TRBV5-1, the J gene TRBJ2-2; D not certain. This CDR3 contains 12 residues. Trimming left V 3 bases short and J 4 bases short, with 4 bases between. Germline CDR1 SGHRS, CDR2 YFSETQ. CDR3 in DNA: TGCGCCAGCAGCTCCTTCACCGGGGAGCTGTTTTTT. Translation gives CASSSFTGELFF. The full variable domain, completed using reference TRBV5-1 and TRBJ2-2, is KAGVTQTPRYLIKTRGQQVTLSCSPISGHRSVSWYQQTPGQGLQFLFEYFSETQRNKGNFPGRFSGRQFSNSRSEMNVSTLELGDSALYLCASSSFTGELFFGEGSRLTVL.

The chain has TRBV11-3 and TRBJ2-7, with 7 positions matching TRBD2. After removal of 6 bases from V and 4 bases from J, the junction contained 9 bases not matched to a gene. This CDR3 is 14 amino acids long. CDR1 is SGHNT and CDR2 is YENEEA in the germline V gene. CDR3 region: CASRKGGAGYEQYF. The DNA of the CDR3 is TGTGCCAGCAGAAAGGGAGGGGCCGGATACGAGCAGTACTTC.

This chain joins TRBV6-5 and TRBJ2-3; maybe TRBD1 (6 bases). Trimming cost V 6 bases and J 6 bases, with 16 bases left between them. Germline V gives CDR1 MNHEY, CDR2 SVGAGI. This CDR3 is built from 14 residues. The CDR3 protein is CASSRGQPLDTQYF. The CDR3 bases are TGTGCCAGCAGCCGGGGACAACCGTTGGATACGCAGTATTTT.

The rearrangement links TRBV15 to TRBJ2-3; 13 bases agree with TRBD2. The germline gives CDR1 LNHNV, CDR2 YYDKDF (reference sequence). The trim removed 0 bases at V and 2 bases at J, leaving 8 bases unmatched. The CDR3 runs 19 residues. The CDR3 sequence: CATSRDTGLAGVYTDTQYF. As DNA, the CDR3 is TGTGCCACCAGCAGAGATACTGGACTAGCGGGAGTGTACACAGATACGCAGTATTTT.

This clone was recorded a few times. V is TRBV25-1 and J is TRBJ2-7, with TRBD2 matching 7 bases. V was clipped by 2 bases and J by 2 bases; unmatched bases: 6. CDR1 MGHDK and CDR2 SYGVNS come from the germline V gene. The length of the CDR3 is 15 residues. The CDR3 region has the DNA TGTGCCAGCAGTGAAGATAAGGGACTACCCTACGAGCAGTACTTC. This encodes CASSEDKGLPYEQYF.

This chain uses TRBV30 with TRBJ2-3; D not certain. There are 14 residues in the CDR3. CDR1 and CDR2 (germline): GTSNPN, SVGIG (reference sequence). Trimming took 2 bases from V and 0 from J, leaving 9 bases between them. The CDR3 DNA is TGTGCCTGGAGTCCACCGGTCAGCACAGATACGCAGTATTTT. As protein: CAWSPPVSTDTQYF. The variable domain in full, completed from reference TRBV30 and TRBJ2-3, reads SQTIHQWPATLVQPVGSPLSLECTVEGTSNPNLYWYRQAAGRGLQLLFYSVGIGQISSEVPQNLSASRPQDRQFILSSKKLLLSDSGFYLCAWSPPVSTDTQYFGPGTRLTVL.

This rearrangement joins TRBV7-7 to TRBJ2-5, with D perhaps TRBD1 (5 bases). The CDR3 loop spans 15 amino acids. Germline loops: CDR1 SSHAT, CDR2 FNYEAQ (reference sequence). Trimming took 5 bases from V and 1 from J, leaving 14 bases between them. The CDR3: CASSPHDSSQETQYF. CDR3 nucleotide sequence: TGTGCCAGCAGCCCACACGACAGTTCCCAAGAGACCCAGTACTTC. The whole variable domain, filled in from reference TRBV7-7 and TRBJ2-5, reads GAGVSQSPRYKVTKRGQDVTLRCDPISSHATLYWYQQALGQGPEFLTYFNYEAQPDKSGLPSDRFSAERPEGSISTLTIQRTEQRDSAMYRCASSPHDSSQETQYFGPGTRLLVL.

The J gene is TRBJ1-5, the V gene TRBV6-1; D is undetermined. Trimming left V 1 base short and J 0 bases short, with 4 bases between. This CDR3 has 14 residues. Germline lookup yields CDR1 MNHNS and CDR2 SASEGT. The CDR3 reads CASSEVYSNQPQHF. The CDR3 nucleotides are TGTGCCAGCAGTGAAGTATATAGCAATCAGCCCCAGCATTTT.